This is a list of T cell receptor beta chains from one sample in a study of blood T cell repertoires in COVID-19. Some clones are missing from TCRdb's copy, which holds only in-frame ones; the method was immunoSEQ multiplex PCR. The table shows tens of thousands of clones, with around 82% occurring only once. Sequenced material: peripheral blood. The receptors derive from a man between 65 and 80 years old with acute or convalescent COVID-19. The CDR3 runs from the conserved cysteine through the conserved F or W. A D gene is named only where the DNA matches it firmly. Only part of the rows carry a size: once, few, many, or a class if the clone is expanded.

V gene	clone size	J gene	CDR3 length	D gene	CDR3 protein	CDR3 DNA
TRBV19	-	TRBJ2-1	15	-	CASSYRGAGDNEQFF	TGTGCCAGTAGTTATCGGGGGGCTGGGGACAATGAGCAGTTCTTC
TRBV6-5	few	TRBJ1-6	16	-	CASSYSRSSYNSPLHF	TGTGCCAGCAGTTACTCTCGGAGCTCCTATAATTCACCCCTCCACTTT
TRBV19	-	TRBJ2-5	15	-	CATRGIGVTKETQYF	TGTGCCACTAGGGGGATCGGGGTTACTAAAGAGACCCAGTACTTC
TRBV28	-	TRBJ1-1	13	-	CAGGPPGGAEAFF	TGTGCCGGCGGACCACCAGGCGGGGCTGAAGCTTTCTTT
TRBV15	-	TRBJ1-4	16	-	CATSSANRKENEKLFF	TGTGCCACCAGCAGCGCCAATCGAAAAGAGAATGAAAAACTGTTTTTT
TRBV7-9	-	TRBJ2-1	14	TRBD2	CASRSGLAVFEQFF	TGTGCCAGCAGATCCGGACTAGCGGTGTTTGAGCAGTTCTTC
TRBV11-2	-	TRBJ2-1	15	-	CASSPDAFEDNEQFF	TGTGCCAGCAGCCCCGACGCGTTCGAGGACAATGAGCAGTTCTTC
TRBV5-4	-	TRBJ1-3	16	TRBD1	CASSSGQERGGNTIYF	TGTGCCAGCAGCTCAGGACAGGAACGGGGAGGAAACACCATATATTTT
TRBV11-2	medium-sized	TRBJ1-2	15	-	CASSLGWSGNYGYTF	TGTGCCAGCAGCTTAGGGTGGTCAGGGAACTATGGCTACACCTTC
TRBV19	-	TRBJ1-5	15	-	CASSIDARAGQPQHF	TGTGCCAGTAGTATAGATGCTCGGGCGGGACAGCCCCAGCATTTT
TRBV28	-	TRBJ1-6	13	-	CASRLGEISPLHF	TGTGCCAGCAGGTTGGGAGAGATTTCACCCCTCCACTTT
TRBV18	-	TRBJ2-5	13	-	CASSPRQQETQYF	TGTGCCAGCTCACCGCGGCAGCAAGAGACCCAGTACTTC
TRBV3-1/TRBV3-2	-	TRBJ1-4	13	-	CASRAPGGEKLFF	TGTGCCAGCCGAGCCCCCGGGGGGGAAAAACTGTTTTTT
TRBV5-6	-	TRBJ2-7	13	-	CASSAGISYEQYF	TGTGCCAGCAGTGCAGGGATCTCCTACGAGCAGTACTTC
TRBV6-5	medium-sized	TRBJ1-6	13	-	CASRSGSYSPLHF	TGTGCCAGCAGGTCAGGGTCTTATTCACCCCTCCACTTT
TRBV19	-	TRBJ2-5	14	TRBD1	CASNTPGQQETQYF	TGTGCCAGTAACACCCCGGGACAGCAAGAGACCCAGTACTTC
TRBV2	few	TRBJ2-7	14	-	CASSSRVLGAEQYF	TGTGCCAGCAGCTCCCGGGTTTTGGGGGCCGAGCAGTACTTC
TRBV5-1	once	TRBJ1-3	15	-	CASSLGANSGNTIYF	TGCGCCAGCAGCTTGGGAGCGAACTCTGGAAACACCATATATTTT
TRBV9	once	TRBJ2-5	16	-	CASSVANRDTQETQYF	TGTGCCAGCAGCGTAGCAAACCGGGACACCCAAGAGACCCAGTACTTC
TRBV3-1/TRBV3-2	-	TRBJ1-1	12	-	CASSQGGGEAFF	TGTGCCAGCAGCCAGGGAGGGGGTGAAGCTTTCTTT
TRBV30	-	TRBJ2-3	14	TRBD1	CAWDRQGSTDTQYF	TGTGCCTGGGACCGACAGGGTTCCACAGATACGCAGTATTTT
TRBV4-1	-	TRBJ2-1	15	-	CASSLRGSGYNEQFF	TGCGCCAGCAGCCTCCGGGGGAGCGGATACAATGAGCAGTTCTTC
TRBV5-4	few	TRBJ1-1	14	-	CASSFSFQATEAFF	TGTGCCAGCAGCTTCTCATTTCAGGCAACTGAAGCTTTCTTT
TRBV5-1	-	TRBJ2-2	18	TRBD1	CASIRYQTGGANTGELFF	TGCGCCAGCATCAGATATCAGACAGGGGGAGCGAACACCGGGGAGCTGTTTTTT
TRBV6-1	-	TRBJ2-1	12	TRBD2	CASSEWGGEQFF	TGTGCCAGCAGTGAATGGGGGGGTGAGCAGTTCTTC
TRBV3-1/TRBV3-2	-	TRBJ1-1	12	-	CASSLLSGMAFF	TGTGCCAGCAGTCTCCTCAGCGGGATGGCTTTCTTT
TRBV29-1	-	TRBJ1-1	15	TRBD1	CSVRPRDRVITEAFF	TGCAGCGTTCGACCTCGGGACAGGGTAATTACTGAAGCTTTCTTT
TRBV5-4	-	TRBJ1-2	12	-	CASSLGGSGYTF	TGTGCCAGCAGCTTGGGAGGCTCTGGCTACACCTTC
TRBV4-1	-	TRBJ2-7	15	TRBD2	CASSQVGGIIYEQYF	TGCGCCAGCAGCCAAGTGGGGGGGATCATCTACGAGCAGTACTTC
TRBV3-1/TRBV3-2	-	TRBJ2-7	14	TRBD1	CASSLTQGASEQYF	TGTGCCAGCAGCCTAACACAGGGGGCTAGCGAGCAGTACTTC
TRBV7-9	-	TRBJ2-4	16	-	CASSSVRAFGGNIQYF	TGTGCCAGCAGTTCCGTCAGGGCATTCGGGGGAAACATTCAGTACTTC
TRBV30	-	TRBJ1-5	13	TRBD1	CAWSQGVRQPQHF	TGTGCCTGGTCTCAGGGGGTAAGGCAGCCCCAGCATTTT
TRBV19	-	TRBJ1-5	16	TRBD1	CASLPPGQGANQPQHF	TGTGCCAGTCTCCCCCCGGGACAGGGGGCCAATCAGCCCCAGCATTTT
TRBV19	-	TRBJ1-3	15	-	CAAATTRGTGNTIYF	TGTGCCGCAGCGACTACAAGGGGGACTGGAAACACCATATATTTT
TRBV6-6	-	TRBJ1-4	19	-	CASSLNAGPQRGTNEKLFF	TGTGCCAGCAGTCTGAACGCGGGACCTCAGCGCGGAACTAATGAAAAACTGTTTTTT
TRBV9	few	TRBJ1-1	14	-	CASSFSLQGTEAFF	TGTGCCAGCAGCTTCTCACTTCAGGGGACTGAAGCTTTCTTT
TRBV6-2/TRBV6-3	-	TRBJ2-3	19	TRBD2	CASSYFVAGGHLNTDTQYF	TGTGCCAGCAGTTACTTTGTTGCGGGAGGCCACCTAAACACAGATACGCAGTATTTT
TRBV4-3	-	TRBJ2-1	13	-	CASSQEQYNEQFF	TGCGCCAGCAGCCAAGAACAATACAATGAGCAGTTCTTC
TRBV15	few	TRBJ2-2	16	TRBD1	CATSRRDSVNTGELFF	TGTGCCACCAGCAGACGGGACAGCGTGAACACCGGGGAGCTGTTTTTT
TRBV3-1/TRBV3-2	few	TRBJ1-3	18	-	CASSQDISQPGSGNTIYF	TGTGCCAGCAGCCAAGATATCTCGCAGCCAGGCTCTGGAAACACCATATATTTT
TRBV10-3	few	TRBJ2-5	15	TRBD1	CAISGSFGQGETQYF	TGTGCCATCAGTGGATCCTTCGGACAGGGAGAGACCCAGTACTTC
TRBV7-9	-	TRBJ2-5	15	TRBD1	CASSPWDRALETQYF	TGTGCCAGCAGCCCCTGGGACAGGGCTTTGGAGACCCAGTACTTC
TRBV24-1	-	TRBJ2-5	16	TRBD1	CATSEVTGGSSETQYF	TGTGCCACCAGTGAAGTAACAGGGGGGTCATCAGAGACCCAGTACTTC
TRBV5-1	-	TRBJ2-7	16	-	CASSLGPRDGSYEQYF	TGCGCCAGCAGCCTTGGACCGCGGGATGGCTCCTACGAGCAGTACTTC
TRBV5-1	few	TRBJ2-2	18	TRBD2	CASSLPTSGGADTGELFF	TGCGCCAGCAGCTTGCCAACCAGCGGGGGGGCCGACACCGGGGAGCTGTTTTTT
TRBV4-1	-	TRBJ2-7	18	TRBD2	CASSQADTQVSGRNEQYF	TGCGCCAGCAGCCAAGCGGACACCCAGGTGAGCGGGAGGAACGAGCAGTACTTC
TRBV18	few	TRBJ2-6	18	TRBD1	CASSRPGQGLSGANVLTF	TGTGCCAGCTCACGGCCGGGACAGGGGTTATCTGGGGCCAACGTCCTGACTTTC
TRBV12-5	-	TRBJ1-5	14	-	CASGLFSVSQPQHF	TGTGCTAGTGGTTTGTTCTCGGTGAGTCAGCCCCAGCATTTT
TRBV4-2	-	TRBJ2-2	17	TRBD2	CASSQGPAGRFTGELFF	TGTGCCAGCAGCCAAGGCCCAGCGGGAAGGTTCACCGGGGAGCTGTTTTTT
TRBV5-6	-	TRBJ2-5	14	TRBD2	CASSPTSGRETQYF	TGTGCCAGCAGCCCGACTAGCGGGAGGGAGACCCAGTACTTC
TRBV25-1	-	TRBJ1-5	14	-	CASRETGFNQPQHF	TGTGCCAGCAGAGAGACCGGGTTTAATCAGCCCCAGCATTTT
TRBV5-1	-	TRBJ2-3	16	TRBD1	CASSSGQVGNTDTQYF	TGCGCCAGCAGCTCCGGACAGGTTGGAAACACAGATACGCAGTATTTT
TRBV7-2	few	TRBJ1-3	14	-	CASKGGASGNTIYF	TGTGCCAGCAAAGGAGGGGCTAGTGGAAACACCATATATTTT
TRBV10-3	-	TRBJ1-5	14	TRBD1	CAIRGTGRNQPQHF	TGTGCCATCAGGGGGACAGGGCGAAATCAGCCCCAGCATTTT
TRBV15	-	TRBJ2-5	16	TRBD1	CATSREDRDLQETQYF	TGTGCCACCAGCAGAGAGGACAGGGACCTCCAAGAGACCCAGTACTTC
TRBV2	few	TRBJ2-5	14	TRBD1	CASRDGQVGETQYF	TGTGCCAGCAGGGATGGACAGGTCGGCGAGACCCAGTACTTC
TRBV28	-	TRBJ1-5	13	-	CASSLRANQPQHF	TGTGCCAGCAGTTTGCGGGCGAATCAGCCCCAGCATTTT
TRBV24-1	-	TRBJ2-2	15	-	CATSDSGFVAGELFF	TGTGCCACCAGTGACTCCGGGTTTGTGGCCGGGGAGCTGTTTTTT
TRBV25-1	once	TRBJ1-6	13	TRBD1	CASSGTGNSPLHF	TGTGCCAGCAGCGGGACAGGGAATTCACCCCTCCACTTT